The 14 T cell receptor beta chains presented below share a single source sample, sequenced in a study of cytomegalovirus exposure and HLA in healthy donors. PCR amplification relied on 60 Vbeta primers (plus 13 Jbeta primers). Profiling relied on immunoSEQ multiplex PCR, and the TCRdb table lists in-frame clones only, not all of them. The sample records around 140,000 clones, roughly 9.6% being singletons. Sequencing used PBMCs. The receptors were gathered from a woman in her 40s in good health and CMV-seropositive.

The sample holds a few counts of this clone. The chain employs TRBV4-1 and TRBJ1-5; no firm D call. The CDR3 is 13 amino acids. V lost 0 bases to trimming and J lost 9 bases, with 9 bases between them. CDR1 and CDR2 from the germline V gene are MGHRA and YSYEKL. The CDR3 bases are TGCGCCAGCAGCCAAGATGCGGTACGGCCCCAGCATTTT. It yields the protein CASSQDAVRPQHF.

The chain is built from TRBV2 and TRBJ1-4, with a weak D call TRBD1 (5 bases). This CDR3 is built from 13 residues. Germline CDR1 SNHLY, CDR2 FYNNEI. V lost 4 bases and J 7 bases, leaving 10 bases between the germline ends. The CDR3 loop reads CASSAGRGEKLFF. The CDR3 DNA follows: TGTGCCAGCAGTGCAGGGCGAGGTGAAAAACTGTTTTTT. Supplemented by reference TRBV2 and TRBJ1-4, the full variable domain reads EPEVTQTPSHQVTQMGQEVILRCVPISNHLYFYWYRQILGQKVEFLVSFYNNEISEKSEIFDDQFSVERPDGSNFTLKIRSTKLEDSAMYFCASSAGRGEKLFFGSGTQLSVL.

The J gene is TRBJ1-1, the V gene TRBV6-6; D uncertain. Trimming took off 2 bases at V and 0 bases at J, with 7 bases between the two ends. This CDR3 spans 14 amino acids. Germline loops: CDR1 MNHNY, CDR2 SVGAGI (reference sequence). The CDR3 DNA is TGTGCCAGCAGTTACCAGGTCATGAACACTGAAGCTTTCTTT. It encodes CASSYQVMNTEAFF.

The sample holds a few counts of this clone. In DNA form, the CDR3 reads TGTGCCACCGGGGTCACTGAAGCTTTCTTT. This codes for CATGVTEAFF. The chain links TRBV5-3 to TRBJ1-1; no clear D gene. TRBV5-3 is classed as an ORF, of uncertain function. The CDR3 loop spans 10 amino acids. The V end lost 9 bases, the J end lost 4 bases, and 7 bases lay between the germline ends.

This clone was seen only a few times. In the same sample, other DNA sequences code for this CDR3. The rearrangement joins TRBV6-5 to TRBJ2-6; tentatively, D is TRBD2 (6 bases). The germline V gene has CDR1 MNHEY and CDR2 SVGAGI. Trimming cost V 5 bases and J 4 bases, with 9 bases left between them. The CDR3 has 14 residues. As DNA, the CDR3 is TGTGCCAGCAGTCGGGACTTCGGGGCCAACGTCCTGACTTTC. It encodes CASSRDFGANVLTF.

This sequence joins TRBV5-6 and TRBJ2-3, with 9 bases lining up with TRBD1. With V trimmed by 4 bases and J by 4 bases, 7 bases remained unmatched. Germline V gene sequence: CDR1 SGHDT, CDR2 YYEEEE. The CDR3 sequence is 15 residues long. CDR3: CASSRDRVFADTQYF. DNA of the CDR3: TGTGCCAGCAGCCGGGACAGGGTGTTCGCAGATACGCAGTATTTT.

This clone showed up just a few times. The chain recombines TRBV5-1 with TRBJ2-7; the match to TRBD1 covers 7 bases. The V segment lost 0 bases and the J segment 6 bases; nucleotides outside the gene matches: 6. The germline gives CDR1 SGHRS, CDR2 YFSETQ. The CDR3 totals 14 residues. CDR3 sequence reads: CASSLESTGFEQYF. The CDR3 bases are TGCGCCAGCAGCTTGGAATCGACAGGGTTCGAGCAGTACTTC.

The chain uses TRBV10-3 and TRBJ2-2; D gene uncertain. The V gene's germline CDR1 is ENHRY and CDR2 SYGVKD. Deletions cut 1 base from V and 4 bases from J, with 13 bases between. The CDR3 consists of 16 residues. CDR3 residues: CAISEFTPGSTGELFF. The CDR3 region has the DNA TGTGCCATCAGTGAGTTTACTCCCGGTTCCACCGGGGAGCTGTTTTTT.

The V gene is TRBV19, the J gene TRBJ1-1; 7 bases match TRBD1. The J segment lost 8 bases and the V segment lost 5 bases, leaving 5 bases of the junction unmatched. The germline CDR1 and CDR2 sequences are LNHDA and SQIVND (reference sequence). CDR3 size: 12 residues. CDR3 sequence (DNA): TGTGCCAGTAGTGACAGGGTTCAGGAAGCTTTCTTT. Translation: CASSDRVQEAFF.

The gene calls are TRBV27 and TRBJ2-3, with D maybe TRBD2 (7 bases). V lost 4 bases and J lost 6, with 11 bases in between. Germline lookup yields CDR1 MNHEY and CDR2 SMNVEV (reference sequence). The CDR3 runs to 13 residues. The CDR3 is CASSWGGRDTQYF. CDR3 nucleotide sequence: TGTGCCAGCAGTTGGGGGGGCCGGGATACGCAGTATTTT.

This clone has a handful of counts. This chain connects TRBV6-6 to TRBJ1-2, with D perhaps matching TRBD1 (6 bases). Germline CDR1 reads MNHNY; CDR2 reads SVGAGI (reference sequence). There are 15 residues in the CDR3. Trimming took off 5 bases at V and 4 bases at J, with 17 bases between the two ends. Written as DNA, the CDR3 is TGTGCCAGCAGTCCCGAGGGGGAACGGGGCTATGGCTACACCTTC. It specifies CASSPEGERGYGYTF.

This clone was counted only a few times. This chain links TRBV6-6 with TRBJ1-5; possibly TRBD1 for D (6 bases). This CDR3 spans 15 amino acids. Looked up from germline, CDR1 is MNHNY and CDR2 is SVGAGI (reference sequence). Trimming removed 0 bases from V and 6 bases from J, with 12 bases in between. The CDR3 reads CASSYSAGGLQPQHF. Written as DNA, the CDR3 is TGTGCCAGCAGTTACTCGGCCGGGGGGCTTCAGCCCCAGCATTTT.

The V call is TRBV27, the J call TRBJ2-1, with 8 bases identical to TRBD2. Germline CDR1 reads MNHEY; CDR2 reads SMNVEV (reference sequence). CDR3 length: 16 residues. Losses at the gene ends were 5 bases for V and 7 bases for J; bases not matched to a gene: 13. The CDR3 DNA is TGTGCCAGCAGTGGCCCAGCGGGGGTATGGAGAAATGAGCAGTTCTTC. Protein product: CASSGPAGVWRNEQFF.

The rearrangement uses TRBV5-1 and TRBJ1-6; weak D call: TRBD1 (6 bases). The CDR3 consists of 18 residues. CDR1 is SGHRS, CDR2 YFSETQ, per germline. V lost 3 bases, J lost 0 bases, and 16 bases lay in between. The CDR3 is CASSYDTGSSSYNSPLHF. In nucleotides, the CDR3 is TGCGCCAGCAGCTATGACACAGGGTCTAGCTCCTATAATTCACCCCTCCACTTT.